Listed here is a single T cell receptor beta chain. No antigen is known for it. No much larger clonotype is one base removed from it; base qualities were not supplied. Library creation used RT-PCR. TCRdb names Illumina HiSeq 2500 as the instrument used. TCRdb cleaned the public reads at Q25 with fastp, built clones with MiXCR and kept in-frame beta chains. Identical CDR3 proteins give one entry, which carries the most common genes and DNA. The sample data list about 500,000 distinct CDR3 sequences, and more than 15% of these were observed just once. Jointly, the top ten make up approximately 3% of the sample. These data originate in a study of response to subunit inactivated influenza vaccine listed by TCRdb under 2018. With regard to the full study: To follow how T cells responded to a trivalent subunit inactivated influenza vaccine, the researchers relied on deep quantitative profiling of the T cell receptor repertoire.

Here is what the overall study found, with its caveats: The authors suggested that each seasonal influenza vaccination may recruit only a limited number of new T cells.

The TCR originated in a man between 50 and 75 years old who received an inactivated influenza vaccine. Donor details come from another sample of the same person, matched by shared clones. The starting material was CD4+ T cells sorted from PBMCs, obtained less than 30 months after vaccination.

CDR3 sequence: CSAKPGLALYNEQFF. The DNA is as follows: TGCAGTGCCAAACCGGGACTAGCCCTGTACAATGAGCAGTTCTTC. The rearranged segments are TRBV20-1 and TRBJ2-1; 9 middle bases align to TRBD2. Trimming accounts for 6 bases at V and 4 bases at J, while the number of junction bases matched to no gene is 10. CDR1 DFQATT and CDR2 SNEGSKA were looked up in the germline V gene (reference sequence). From its cysteine to its phenylalanine, the CDR3 spans 15 amino acids. The CDR3 DNA has 45 bases and is translated from base 1.